Each of the 18 T cell receptor beta chains below was sequenced from the same sample in a study of vaccination effects on CD4 cells after COVID-19 (dated by TCRdb to 2021 to 2024). No antigen has been assigned to these receptors. To identify antigen-specific CD4+ T cell clonotypes by their expansion, the ViraFEST assay first stimulated PBMC with viral peptide pools and then applied TCR sequencing. After around 11 days of culture, CD4+ T cells were isolated with the EasySep CD4+ T cell isolation kit. Each participant got two doses of an mRNA SARS-CoV-2 vaccine, either BNT162b2 or mRNA-1273. Library construction relied on the immunoSEQ multiplex PCR assay. TCRdb took this table from immuneACCESS and kept in-frame rearrangements with V and J called. Such tables lack part of the clones; where checked against another copy, unresolved V genes explain under half of the gap, and the rest is unexplained. The sample data list approximately 30,000 clones, and about 80% of these were observed just once. The top ten constitute approximately 1.4% of the sample.

The source was CD4+ T cells from PBMCs cultured with HCoV-NL63 spike peptides, collected after COVID-19 vaccination. This specimen's cell subset or site label, per the study, means: HCoV-NL63 spike overlapping peptide pool stimulation. These receptors came from a human donor who received a COVID-19 vaccine. Some clones in this sample may be carry-over from other donors' samples.

This sequence joins TRBV3-1 (or the pseudogene TRBV3-2) and TRBJ1-6; perhaps TRBD1 as D (6 bases). Trimming left V 3 bases short and J 13 bases short, with 19 bases between. The germline V gene has CDR1 LGHDT and CDR2 YNNKEL (reference sequence). The CDR3 is 15 amino acids. The CDR3 DNA sequence: TGTGCCAGCAGCCAGGGGGCCACGACATTGTGGCCCCTCCACTTT. This sequence encodes CASSQGATTLWPLHF.

V is TRBV13 and J is TRBJ1-1, with a possible D match to TRBD1 (6 bases). This CDR3 region has 14 residues. In germline, CDR1 is PRHDT, CDR2 FYEKMQ (reference sequence). V lost 5 bases and J lost 3, with 13 bases in between. The CDR3 DNA is TGTGCCAGCAGCGAGAGGGGGAGGTACACTGAAGCTTTCTTT. This gives the protein CASSERGRYTEAFF.

This clone appeared a few times. This chain connects TRBV5-1 to TRBJ1-1, with 7 nucleotides matching TRBD1. J gave up 8 bases and V 4 bases, and 8 bases lay outside the gene matches. This CDR3 is 13 amino acids long. Germline V gene sequence: CDR1 SGHRS, CDR2 YFSETQ. The CDR3 DNA reads TGCGCCAGCAGCGGAGACGGGACAGTCGAAGCTTTCTTT. Its protein is CASSGDGTVEAFF.

CDR3 residues: CASSLQPGQGLHGYTF. CDR3 DNA sequence: TGCGCCAGCAGCTTACAACCGGGACAGGGTTTGCATGGCTACACCTTC. This chain uses TRBV5-1 with TRBJ1-2; 9 bases agree with TRBD1. Germline V gene data show CDR1 as SGHRS and CDR2 as YFSETQ. Unmatched junction bases numbered 11, after V lost 2 bases and J lost 6 bases. The CDR3 runs to 16 residues.

This clone is a singleton in its sample. The CDR3 loop is CASRPDQGAGGYTF. In DNA form, the CDR3 reads TGTGCCAGCAGGCCCGATCAGGGGGCCGGTGGCTACACCTTC. The chain recombines TRBV6-4 with TRBJ1-2; TRBD1 aligns across 8 bases. The CDR3 loop spans 14 amino acids. The ends lost 6 bases at V and 7 bases at J; junction bases unmatched: 10. Looked up from germline, CDR1 is MRHNA and CDR2 is SNTAGT.

The rearrangement uses TRBV6-1 and TRBJ2-3; D uncertain. The CDR3 runs 13 residues. Per germline, CDR1 MNHNS and CDR2 SASEGT. V lost 3 bases and J 6 bases, leaving 10 bases between the germline ends. In DNA, the CDR3 is TGTGCCAGCAGTGATGCCCGAGGTGATACGCAGTATTTT. Protein sequence: CASSDARGDTQYF.

This clone was observed a handful of times. The chain carries TRBV18 and TRBJ1-6; 7 bases align to TRBD1. V lost 2 bases to trimming and J lost 5 bases; unmatched junction nucleotides: 6. The CDR3 loop spans 16 amino acids. The germline V gene has CDR1 KGHSH and CDR2 LQKENI. The CDR3 DNA reads as TGTGCCAGCTCACCATTTACAGGGGAAAATAATTCACCCCTCCACTTT. Its translation: CASSPFTGENNSPLHF.

The V gene is TRBV29-1, the J gene TRBJ2-3; D possibly corresponds to TRBD2 (6 bases). V lost 7 bases and J lost 0, with 11 bases in between. Germline lookup yields CDR1 SQVTM and CDR2 ANQGSEA. CDR3 size: 13 residues. CDR3 in DNA: TGCAGCGCACCTCGGGGGAGCACAGATACGCAGTATTTT. Its protein product is CSAPRGSTDTQYF.

The count of this clone is one. The chain has TRBV19 and TRBJ1-5; 7 bases align to TRBD1. CDR1 and CDR2 from the germline V gene are LNHDA and SQIVND (reference sequence). V lost 7 bases and J lost 5; bases outside the gene matches: 8. CDR3 size: 14 residues. This CDR3 is CASNNRGFDQPQHF. CDR3 nucleotides: TGTGCCAGTAACAACAGGGGTTTTGATCAGCCCCAGCATTTT.

This sequence joins TRBV4-2 and TRBJ1-6, with a weak D call TRBD1 (5 bases). V was cut by 1 base and J by 1 base, with 14 bases left in between. The CDR3 runs 18 residues. The germline V gene has CDR1 LGHNA and CDR2 YNFKEQ. The CDR3 protein is CASSQVSAGNSYNSPLHF. The CDR3 region has the DNA TGTGCCAGCAGCCAAGTGTCCGCAGGGAATTCCTATAATTCACCCCTCCACTTT.

This clone was counted once. The chain recombines TRBV5-1 with TRBJ1-6; D is perhaps TRBD1 (5 bases). Germline V lookup: CDR1 SGHRS, CDR2 YFSETQ. The ends were cut back, 4 bases at V and 9 bases at J, with 11 bases in the middle. This CDR3 is 13 amino acids long. CDR3 region: CASSPEGSSPLHF. In DNA, the CDR3 is TGCGCCAGCAGCCCTGAGGGGAGTTCACCCCTCCACTTT.

This clone was seen a few times. The chain uses TRBV7-3 and TRBJ1-2, with D possibly TRBD1 on 6 matching bases. CDR1 is SGHTA and CDR2 is FQGTGA in the germline V gene. V lost 3 bases and J 7 bases, leaving 12 bases between the germline ends. This CDR3 is built from 13 residues. CDR3 region: CASSLGRGGGYTF. The DNA for the CDR3 is TGTGCCAGCAGCTTGGGCAGGGGCGGTGGCTACACCTTC.

The chain recombines TRBV6-1 with TRBJ1-2, with unresolved D. The CDR3 is 13 amino acids. CDR1 and CDR2 from the germline V gene are MNHNS and SASEGT. Trimming removed 3 bases at V and 8 bases at J, with 13 bases between. CDR3 nucleotides: TGTGCCAGCAGTGAGGAATTGGGAAGAGGCTACACCTTC. As protein: CASSEELGRGYTF.

This clone has a handful of counts. V usage is TRBV12-5 and J usage is TRBJ2-3; no definite D call. The CDR3 has 11 amino acids. The V gene's germline CDR1 is LGHNT and CDR2 FRNRAP. Trimming cost V 6 bases and J 3 bases, with 4 bases left between them. CDR3 sequence reads: CASGLTDTQYF. The DNA of the CDR3 is TGTGCTAGTGGCTTGACAGATACGCAGTATTTT.

V is TRBV6-6 and J is TRBJ1-5; a possible D gene is TRBD1 (6 bases). This CDR3 has 13 amino acids. Germline CDR1 reads MNHNY; CDR2 reads SVGAGI (reference sequence). Trimming shortened V by 2 bases and J by 6 bases, and 8 bases separated the two germline ends. For the CDR3, the DNA is TGTGCCAGCAGTTACCAGGGGACTCAGCCCCAGCATTTT. Translating it yields CASSYQGTQPQHF.

The J gene is TRBJ1-1, the V gene TRBV28; possibly TRBD1 for D (5 bases). The CDR3 is made up of 14 amino acids. In germline, CDR1 is MDHEN, CDR2 SYDVKM. Trimming left V 6 bases short and J 9 bases short, with 20 bases between. The CDR3 region is CASSFGDPLGKAFF. The CDR3 nucleotides are TGTGCCAGCAGCTTTGGGGACCCCTTAGGGAAAGCTTTCTTT.

This clone came up a few times. The J gene is TRBJ1-5, the V gene TRBV28; 10 bases are a match to TRBD1. Germline CDR1 and CDR2: MDHEN and SYDVKM. The CDR3 totals 16 residues. Losses at the gene ends were 8 bases for V and 3 bases for J; bases not matched to a gene: 10. CDR3 nucleotide sequence: TGTGCCAGCCGGGACAGGGGCGGCCGGGACAATCAGCCCCAGCATTTT. Translated: CASRDRGGRDNQPQHF.

The V gene is TRBV7-8, the J gene TRBJ2-2; 10 bases agree with TRBD1. J lost 3 bases, V lost 5 bases, and 6 bases had no gene match. The CDR3 spans 16 residues. Germline CDR1 reads SGHVS; CDR2 reads FQNEAQ. CDR3 bases: TGTGCCAGCAGCCCGGGACAGGGGATTTACACCGGGGAGCTGTTTTTT. This encodes CASSPGQGIYTGELFF. The variable domain in full, completed from reference TRBV7-8 and TRBJ2-2, reads GAGVSQSPRYKVAKRGQDVALRCDPISGHVSLFWYQQALGQGPEFLTYFQNEAQLDKSGLPSDRFFAERPEGSVSTLKIQRTQQEDSAVYLCASSPGQGIYTGELFFGEGSRLTVL.